This entry lists 31 T cell receptor beta chains sequenced from one sample in a study of PD-1 blockade in mismatch repair-deficient tumors. Measured with immunoSEQ multiplex PCR; TCRdb has only the in-frame clones, and not every one. The data hold about 40,000 clones, with about 85% observed a single time. The material was peripheral blood, obtained approximately 1.5 years after starting pembrolizumab. These receptors were collected from an adult with mismatch repair-deficient cancer.

This rearrangement joins TRBV11-3 to TRBJ2-1; D call uncertain. CDR3 length: 14 residues. Germline V CDR1 and CDR2: SGHNT, YENEEA. V lost 5 bases to trimming and J lost 3 bases, with 11 bases between them. The CDR3, as DNA: TGTGCCAGCAGCGGGCCGCTAGACTACAATGAGCAGTTCTTC. Its translation: CASSGPLDYNEQFF.

The chain employs TRBV14 and TRBJ1-1; TRBD1 matches 7 bases. J lost 0 bases, V lost 4 bases, and 8 bases had no gene match. Germline lookup yields CDR1 SGHDN and CDR2 FVKESK. The CDR3 loop spans 16 amino acids. The CDR3 DNA reads TGTGCCAGCAGCCCGACAGGGTTAAACATGAACACTGAAGCTTTCTTT. This translates into CASSPTGLNMNTEAFF.

The genes are TRBV7-3 and TRBJ2-7, with TRBD2 identical over 7 bases. After removal of 5 bases from V and 7 bases from J, the junction contained 14 bases not matched to a gene. The germline V gene encodes CDR1 SGHTA and CDR2 FQGTGA. CDR3 length: 15 amino acids. The CDR3 sequence: CASSPRAGVGWEQYF. CDR3 DNA sequence: TGTGCCAGCAGCCCACGGGCGGGAGTAGGATGGGAGCAGTACTTC.

The V and J genes are TRBV6-1 and TRBJ1-2; 12 bases agree with TRBD1. This CDR3 region has 17 residues. Germline V gives CDR1 MNHNS, CDR2 SASEGT. Trimming took 3 bases from V and 4 from J; bases not matched to a gene: 9. CDR3 DNA: TGTGCCAGCAGTGACCGGGACAGGGGGCGCGGTGTCTATGGCTACACCTTC. Protein sequence: CASSDRDRGRGVYGYTF.

The chain combines TRBV28 with TRBJ1-1, with D possibly TRBD1 on 6 matching bases. The V end was cut by 6 bases, the J end by 1 base, with 9 bases between. The CDR3 is 13 amino acids. The germline V gene has CDR1 MDHEN and CDR2 SYDVKM. The CDR3 bases are TGTGCCAGCAGACCGGGACAGAACACTGAAGCTTTCTTT. It codes for CASRPGQNTEAFF.

V is TRBV5-4 and J is TRBJ2-1; D unresolved. Trimming stripped 0 bases from V and 7 bases from J, with 20 bases between. Germline CDR1 and CDR2: SGHNT and YYREEE (reference sequence). The CDR3 runs to 17 residues. CDR3 region: CASSLAPWQEIVNEQFF. The CDR3 DNA follows: TGTGCCAGCAGCTTGGCCCCCTGGCAGGAGATCGTAAATGAGCAGTTCTTC.

V usage is TRBV5-1 and J usage is TRBJ2-7; D is undetermined. V lost 7 bases and J lost 4, with 18 bases in between. The CDR3 spans 14 residues. Germline CDR1 reads SGHRS; CDR2 reads YFSETQ. The CDR3 region has the DNA TGCGCCAGCCAAGGAGACGGTAGAACGTACGAGCAGTACTTC. As protein: CASQGDGRTYEQYF.

The chain combines TRBV7-8 with TRBJ2-2; unclear D gene. The V gene's germline CDR1 is SGHVS and CDR2 FQNEAQ. This CDR3 spans 13 amino acids. The V gene lost 5 bases and the J gene lost 2 bases, with 6 bases spanning the gap. As DNA, the CDR3 is TGTGCCAGCAGCGCAGCAAACACCGGGGAGCTGTTTTTT. This sequence encodes CASSAANTGELFF.

The rearrangement uses TRBV5-6 and TRBJ1-4; the D is unclear. Germline loops: CDR1 SGHDT, CDR2 YYEEEE. Trimming removed 3 bases from V and 1 base from J, with 4 bases in between. This CDR3 is 13 amino acids long. CDR3 bases: TGTGCCAGCAGCTCGGTAACTAATGAAAAACTGTTTTTT. As protein: CASSSVTNEKLFF.

This clone was seen just once. This sequence joins TRBV4-1 and TRBJ2-5; either TRBD1 or TRBD2 may supply D (5 bases each). Germline V CDR1 and CDR2: MGHRA, YSYEKL. V was shortened by 5 bases and J by 2 bases, with 18 bases between the two germline ends. The CDR3 runs to 16 residues. This CDR3 reads CASSTGGKPSQETQYF. The CDR3 bases are TGCGCCAGCAGCACTGGGGGAAAGCCTTCTCAAGAGACCCAGTACTTC.

The CDR3 DNA follows: TGCGCCAGCAGCAAACTACGACCAGGGGATGAGCAGTTCTTC. Residues: CASSKLRPGDEQFF. J is TRBJ2-1 and V is TRBV5-1, with D possibly matching TRBD1 (6 bases). This CDR3 is built from 14 residues. V shed 4 bases and J shed 8 bases, with 16 bases lying between them. Germline V gene sequence: CDR1 SGHRS, CDR2 YFSETQ.

The V and J genes are TRBV21-1 and TRBJ2-4; the listed D gene, TRBD2, was not tested against the DNA. TRBV21-1 is classified as a pseudogene. The length of the CDR3 is 19 residues. The DNA of the CDR3 is TGTGCCAGCACCCAGGGAGGACTAGCGGGAGCGGAAGCCAAAAACATTCAGTACTTC. Its protein product is CASTQGGLAGAEAKNIQYF.

V usage is TRBV6-1 and J usage is TRBJ2-7, with D perhaps matching TRBD1 (5 bases). Trimming removed 3 bases at V and 0 bases at J, with 15 bases between. Per germline, CDR1 MNHNS and CDR2 SASEGT. The CDR3 has 16 residues. Here the CDR3 reads CASSDRGQGDSYEQYF. CDR3 bases: TGTGCCAGCAGTGACCGAGGTCAGGGCGACTCCTACGAGCAGTACTTC.

Concerning this clone: Mismatch with germline at one junction end may stem from a read error. This chain links TRBV30 with TRBJ1-2, with D hard to call. CDR1 GTSNPN and CDR2 SVGIG come from the germline V gene (reference sequence). This CDR3 is built from 12 residues. The CDR3 loop reads CAWSSAGPLMNF. DNA for the CDR3: TGTGCCTGGAGTTCTGCAGGACCGCTAATGAACTTC.

The rearrangement links TRBV4-3 to TRBJ2-3, with 7 bases lining up with TRBD2. There are 16 residues in the CDR3. V was clipped by 4 bases and J by 3 bases; unmatched bases: 10. Per the germline V gene, CDR1 is LGHNA and CDR2 is YSLEER. CDR3 bases: TGCGCCAGCAGCCGAGTAGCGGGTATGAAGACAGATACGCAGTATTTT. Amino acid sequence: CASSRVAGMKTDTQYF.

Worth noting for this clone: The junction and the germline gene differ at one end; a read error may be behind it. V usage is TRBV7-7 and J usage is TRBJ2-5; D gene ambiguous. CDR1 and CDR2 (germline): SSHAT, FNYEAQ (reference sequence). The CDR3 has 15 amino acids. In nucleotides, the CDR3 is TGTGCTAGCAGCTTAGTAGACACCTCGCAAGAGACCCAGTACTTC. It yields the protein CASSLVDTSQETQYF.

The chain uses TRBV15 and TRBJ2-7; D remains unclear. From germline, CDR1 is LNHNV and CDR2 YYDKDF (reference sequence). The CDR3 spans 14 residues. The germline V and J ends were trimmed by 0 bases and 2 bases, with 8 bases remaining between them. CDR3 nucleotides: TGTGCCACCAGCAGAGACAGTGGGCCCTACGAGCAGTACTTC. This encodes CATSRDSGPYEQYF.

The V and J genes are TRBV5-1 and TRBJ1-4; D remains unclear. V was shortened by 3 bases and J by 8 bases, with 14 bases between the two germline ends. The germline gives CDR1 SGHRS, CDR2 YFSETQ. This CDR3 has 14 residues. This chain's CDR3 is CASSSSPGSEKLFF. CDR3 sequence (DNA): TGCGCCAGCAGCTCCTCCCCGGGTAGCGAAAAACTGTTTTTT.

As to this clone: A read error may account for a junction end that differs from germline. This chain links TRBV7-7 with TRBJ1-1, with D unclear. CDR3 length equals 13 residues. From germline, CDR1 is SSHAT and CDR2 FNYEAQ (reference sequence). CDR3 loop: CASSLAGDTEAFF. The CDR3 nucleotides read TGTGCTAGCAGCTTAGCTGGGGACACTGAAGCTTTCTTT.

The chain employs TRBV10-3 and TRBJ2-7, with 9 bases lining up with TRBD2. The length of the CDR3 is 13 residues. Germline V gene data show CDR1 as ENHRY and CDR2 as SYGVKD. V shed 4 bases, J shed 6 bases, and the junction held 4 bases outside the gene matches. The CDR3 nucleotides are TGTGCCATCAGTGTAGCGGGGGCCCTCGAGCAGTACTTC. Its protein product is CAISVAGALEQYF.

The V and J genes are TRBV25-1 and TRBJ2-5, with D perhaps being TRBD1 or TRBD2 (5 bases each). CDR3 length: 15 amino acids. V was cut by 5 bases and J by 0 bases, with 13 bases left in between. The V gene's germline CDR1 is MGHDK and CDR2 SYGVNS. CDR3 nucleotide sequence: TGTGCCAGCAGTACCGTGAGGGGAGACCAAGAGACCCAGTACTTC. It codes for CASSTVRGDQETQYF.

This rearrangement joins TRBV5-1 to TRBJ2-2; D perhaps matches TRBD2 (6 bases). Germline CDR1 SGHRS, CDR2 YFSETQ. Trimming shortened V by 7 bases and J by 1 base, and 11 bases separated the two germline ends. This CDR3 contains 14 residues. The CDR3: CASGGTVNTGELFF. CDR3 DNA: TGCGCCAGCGGCGGGACTGTGAACACCGGGGAGCTGTTTTTT.

J is TRBJ2-7 and V is TRBV4-1, with D unclear. With 0 bases removed from V and 9 bases from J, the gap between germline ends came to 12 bases. The CDR3 is 13 residues long. CDR1 is MGHRA and CDR2 is YSYEKL in the germline V gene. The CDR3 DNA sequence: TGCGCCAGCAGCCAAGATATTGGTTGGGGGCAGTACTTC. Its translation is CASSQDIGWGQYF.

This clone occurred a few times. The chain employs TRBV30 and TRBJ2-7, with D possibly being TRBD1 (5 bases). Per germline, CDR1 GTSNPN and CDR2 SVGIG (reference sequence). Trimming removed 7 bases at V and 5 bases at J, with 12 bases between. The CDR3 totals 11 residues. CDR3 residues: CALSSGNEQYF. CDR3 nucleotides: TGTGCCTTATCTTCAGGGAACGAGCAGTACTTC. Combining the CDR3 with reference TRBV30 and TRBJ2-7 gives the whole variable domain SQTIHQWPATLVQPVGSPLSLECTVEGTSNPNLYWYRQAAGRGLQLLFYSVGIGQISSEVPQNLSASRPQDRQFILSSKKLLLSDSGFYLCALSSGNEQYFGPGTRLTVT.

The rearrangement joins TRBV4-3 to TRBJ2-7; 9 bases map to TRBD1. The V gene end was trimmed by 1 base and the J gene end by 3 bases; junction bases not matched to a gene: 4. The CDR3 totals 15 residues. CDR1 is LGHNA and CDR2 is YSLEER in the germline V gene. The CDR3 protein is CASSQGAGQGYEQYF. The CDR3 DNA sequence: TGCGCCAGCAGCCAAGGGGCGGGACAGGGCTACGAGCAGTACTTC.

This chain connects TRBV5-4 to TRBJ2-3; 8 nucleotides agree with TRBD2. CDR1 is SGHNT, CDR2 YYREEE, per germline (reference sequence). The CDR3 runs 15 residues. The ends lost 0 bases at V and 3 bases at J; junction bases unmatched: 3. CDR3 bases: TGTGCCAGCAGCTTGGCCAGCGGGGGAACAGATACGCAGTATTTT. It specifies CASSLASGGTDTQYF.

V and J are TRBV29-1 and TRBJ2-7; 11 bases are a match to TRBD1. Germline V gene lookup returns CDR1 SQVTM and CDR2 ANQGSEA. Trimming removed 4 bases from V and 3 bases from J; junction bases left unmatched: 2. The CDR3 consists of 13 residues. CDR3: CSVAGTGGYEQYF. The CDR3 bases are TGCAGCGTTGCCGGGACAGGGGGCTACGAGCAGTACTTC.

This clone was picked up one time. The chain uses TRBV25-1 and TRBJ2-7, with 10 bases identical to TRBD1. Trimming removed 2 bases from V and 7 bases from J; junction bases left unmatched: 11. Germline V lookup: CDR1 MGHDK, CDR2 SYGVNS. The CDR3 has 16 residues. For the CDR3, the DNA is TGTGCCAGCAGTGAAGCCTCCGGGACAGGGGTGCGGGAGCAGTACTTC. Protein sequence: CASSEASGTGVREQYF.

The CDR3 DNA sequence: TGTGCCAGCAGGGGACTAGCGGGACCCACAGATACGCAGTATTTT. Amino acids: CASRGLAGPTDTQYF. The rearrangement uses TRBV7-6 and TRBJ2-3; 13 bases are shared with TRBD2. J gave up 2 bases and V 6 bases, and 2 bases lay outside the gene matches. The germline V gene has CDR1 SGHVS and CDR2 FNYEAQ. This CDR3 has 15 residues.

This clone has only one observation. V and J are TRBV19 and TRBJ1-4; 7 nucleotides agree with TRBD1. Germline trimming cut 4 bases from V and 8 bases from J; bases unmatched to any gene: 10. The CDR3 is made up of 15 amino acids. Germline CDR1 is LNHDA and CDR2 is SQIVND (reference sequence). DNA for the CDR3: TGTGCCAGTAGTACCACACGACGAGGGGGCGAAAAACTGTTTTTT. It yields the protein CASSTTRRGGEKLFF. The whole variable domain, filled in from reference TRBV19 and TRBJ1-4, reads DGGITQSPKYLFRKEGQNVTLSCEQNLNHDAMYWYRQDPGQGLRLIYYSQIVNDFQKGDIAEGYSVSREKKESFPLTVTSAQKNPTAFYLCASSTTRRGGEKLFFGSGTQLSVL.

The rearrangement uses TRBV30 and TRBJ2-1; 9 bases line up with TRBD2. V dropped 1 base and J dropped 2; count of bases not matched to a gene: 9. Germline V gene sequence: CDR1 GTSNPN, CDR2 SVGIG (reference sequence). The CDR3 has 17 residues. The CDR3 reads CAWSGGGRGSPYNEQFF. The DNA of the CDR3 is TGTGCCTGGAGTGGTGGCGGGAGGGGAAGCCCCTACAATGAGCAGTTCTTC.